One and the same sample provided the 32 T cell receptor beta chains below, sequenced in a study of T cells in tumors after PD-1 blockade. Profiling relied on immunoSEQ multiplex PCR, and the TCRdb table lists in-frame clones only, not all of them. Among thousands of clones, around 69% were seen once, and the ten largest hold 8% to 9%. The specimen comprised tumor tissue, sampled after anti-PD-1 treatment. The receptor set was obtained from a human donor with basal cell carcinoma.

This clone is medium-sized in the sample. This chain connects TRBV5-5 to TRBJ1-2; D remains unclear. The V end lost 0 bases, the J end lost 1 base, and 4 bases lay between the germline ends. Looked up from germline, CDR1 is SGHKS and CDR2 is YYEKEE (reference sequence). CDR3 length: 13 amino acids. CDR3 coding DNA: TGTGCCAGCAGCTTGGACGTTAACTATGGCTACACCTTC. This codes for CASSLDVNYGYTF.

The chain combines TRBV7-9 with TRBJ2-5, with D uncertain. CDR1 is SEHNR, CDR2 FQNEAQ, per germline (reference sequence). CDR3 length: 12 residues. Deletions cut 3 bases from V and 4 bases from J, with 6 bases between. The CDR3 region is CASSLGRETQYF. The CDR3 DNA sequence: TGTGCCAGCAGCTTGGGCCGAGAGACCCAGTACTTC.

This clone showed up just once. The rearrangement uses TRBV5-1 and TRBJ1-2; no definite D call. CDR3 length equals 13 residues. Germline V CDR1 and CDR2: SGHRS, YFSETQ. V shed 4 bases and J shed 4 bases, with 11 bases lying between them. CDR3 DNA: TGCGCCAGCAGCCCGGACGGACCCTATGGCTACACCTTC. Its protein is CASSPDGPYGYTF.

V gene TRBV5-7 combines with J gene TRBJ2-3; D is uncertain. TRBV5-7 is an ORF, with its function uncertain. The V gene lost 0 bases and the J gene lost 1 base, with 9 bases spanning the gap. This CDR3 contains 15 residues. CDR3 nucleotides: TGTGCCAGCAGCTTGGGTGCTCCTCGCACAGATACGCAGTATTTT. Its protein product is CASSLGAPRTDTQYF.

This clone turned up a few times. This chain joins TRBV6-1 and TRBJ1-1; D is possibly TRBD1 (5 bases). V lost 1 base and J 8 bases, leaving 14 bases between the germline ends. Germline-derived CDR1 and CDR2 are MNHNS and SASEGT. The CDR3 consists of 14 residues. CDR3 amino acids: CASSEGGTETEAFF. Written as DNA, the CDR3 is TGTGCCAGCAGTGAAGGGGGGACGGAGACAGAAGCTTTCTTT.

The rearrangement uses TRBV5-1 and TRBJ2-1; 8 nucleotides align to TRBD2. Germline loops: CDR1 SGHRS, CDR2 YFSETQ. Trimming at V came to 6 bases and at J to 5 bases, leaving 7 bases not matched to a gene. This CDR3 is built from 14 residues. The CDR3, as DNA: TGCGCCAGCACAACGGGGGGGCCCCACAATGAGCAGTTCTTC. It translates to CASTTGGPHNEQFF.

The gene calls are TRBV19 and TRBJ2-3; D unclear. Germline V CDR1 and CDR2: LNHDA, SQIVND (reference sequence). This CDR3 is 16 amino acids long. The ends were cut back, 4 bases at V and 0 bases at J, with 14 bases in the middle. The CDR3 bases are TGTGCCAGTAGTAGCGGATGGCTTTTCAGCACAGATACGCAGTATTTT. Encoded protein: CASSSGWLFSTDTQYF.

This clone was detected a few times. V is TRBV18 and J is TRBJ2-7; 7 nucleotides agree with TRBD2. Per germline, CDR1 KGHSH and CDR2 LQKENI. V was pared by 3 bases and J by 0 bases, with 8 bases of the junction left unmatched. This CDR3 has 16 amino acids. The CDR3 DNA reads TGTGCCAGCTCACCCCTAGCCGGGAGGAGCTCCTACGAGCAGTACTTC. Protein: CASSPLAGRSSYEQYF.

This clone was recorded once. The rearrangement uses TRBV5-1 and TRBJ2-3; D call uncertain. Germline CDR1 is SGHRS and CDR2 is YFSETQ. The V end was cut by 4 bases, the J end by 6 bases, with 15 bases between. This CDR3 spans 14 amino acids. This CDR3 is CASSPSSGDDTQYF. CDR3 bases: TGCGCCAGCAGCCCGAGCTCGGGCGACGATACGCAGTATTTT.

The V gene is TRBV7-6, the J gene TRBJ2-4; maybe TRBD2 (7 bases). CDR3 length equals 14 residues. V dropped 3 bases and J dropped 5 bases, with 11 bases sitting between them. CDR1 is SGHVS and CDR2 is FNYEAQ in the germline V gene. CDR3 amino acids: CASSFGGGQNIQYF. DNA of the CDR3: TGTGCCAGCAGCTTTGGGGGGGGCCAAAACATTCAGTACTTC.

This clone was observed a handful of times. The chain is built from TRBV7-3 and TRBJ2-3; TRBD2 agrees at 10 bases. The junction had 19 bases not matched to a gene; V was cut back by 5 bases and J by 8 bases. The CDR3 covers 18 residues. The germline V gene encodes CDR1 SGHTA and CDR2 FQGTGA. The CDR3 here is CASSPTGRASGSEGTQYF. Here the CDR3 DNA reads TGTGCCAGCAGCCCAACAGGTCGGGCTAGCGGGAGTGAGGGTACGCAGTATTTT.

The V gene is TRBV30, the J gene TRBJ2-5; TRBD1 aligns across 7 bases. The CDR3 is made up of 11 amino acids. Trimming at V came to 7 bases and at J to 4 bases, leaving 3 bases not matched to a gene. Germline lookup yields CDR1 GTSNPN and CDR2 SVGIG (reference sequence). The CDR3 nucleotides read TGTGCCTTCGACAGGGTAGAGACCCAGTACTTC. It yields the protein CAFDRVETQYF.

J is TRBJ2-1 and V is TRBV27, with 8 bases aligning to TRBD2. The CDR3 has 15 residues. J gave up 5 bases and V 4 bases, and 7 bases lay outside the gene matches. CDR1 and CDR2 (germline): MNHEY, SMNVEV (reference sequence). The CDR3 DNA sequence: TGTGCCAGCAGTTCGCGACTAGCGACTAACAATGAGCAGTTCTTC. Translating it yields CASSSRLATNNEQFF.

This clone appeared once. The chain has TRBV6-5 and TRBJ2-5; no reliable D call. The CDR3 covers 14 residues. V lost 2 bases and J lost 5, with 12 bases in between. Germline values: CDR1 MNHEY, CDR2 SVGAGI. The CDR3 loop is CASSYQGRPETQYF. The CDR3, as DNA: TGTGCCAGCAGTTACCAAGGGCGGCCCGAGACCCAGTACTTC.

The chain joins TRBV30 to TRBJ2-5; D remains unclear. Between the trimmed V and J ends, which lost 7 bases and 4 bases, there was a span of 13 bases. This CDR3 is built from 12 residues. Germline CDR1 and CDR2: GTSNPN and SVGIG (reference sequence). CDR3 residues: CASGISGETQYF. As DNA, the CDR3 is TGTGCCTCCGGCATTTCCGGAGAGACCCAGTACTTC.

This clone is termed medium-sized (0.01 to 0.1%). This sequence joins TRBV25-1 and TRBJ2-1, with 10 bases aligning to TRBD2. The ends lost 4 bases at V and 7 bases at J; junction bases unmatched: 4. This CDR3 has 14 amino acids. Germline lookup yields CDR1 MGHDK and CDR2 SYGVNS. The DNA of the CDR3 is TGTGCCAGCAGTGGAGCGGGAGGGAATAATGAGCAGTTCTTC. Translated, it gives CASSGAGGNNEQFF.

V gene TRBV5-6 combines with J gene TRBJ1-2; D is possibly TRBD1 (5 bases). Germline V gives CDR1 SGHDT, CDR2 YYEEEE. V was pared by 1 base and J by 0 bases, with 16 bases between. The CDR3 covers 17 residues. The CDR3 bases are TGTGCCAGCAGCTTGAGAGGGTGGGGGATGTCTAACTATGGCTACACCTTC. Translation gives CASSLRGWGMSNYGYTF. Full variable domain (remainder filled in from reference TRBV5-6 and TRBJ1-2): DAGVTQSPTHLIKTRGQQVTLRCSPKSGHDTVSWYQQALGQGPQFIFQYYEEEERQRGNFPDRFSGHQFPNYSSELNVNALLLGDSALYLCASSLRGWGMSNYGYTFGSGTRLTVV.

The table lists this clone with a few counts. J is TRBJ2-1 and V is TRBV7-3; TRBD1 or TRBD2 may be the D gene (5 bases each). Trimming removed 2 bases at V and 2 bases at J, with 7 bases between. The CDR3 sequence is 14 residues long. The germline gives CDR1 SGHTA, CDR2 FQGTGA. In nucleotides, the CDR3 is TGTGCCAGCAGCTTAGTGGGGGCCTACAATGAGCAGTTCTTC. Translated: CASSLVGAYNEQFF.

The CDR3 spells CASTWGSSYNEQFF. The CDR3, as DNA: TGCGCCAGCACTTGGGGTAGCTCCTACAATGAGCAGTTCTTC. The chain employs TRBV5-1 and TRBJ2-1; D call uncertain. Deletions cut 6 bases from V and 0 bases from J, with 10 bases between. The CDR3 is made up of 14 amino acids. Germline V gives CDR1 SGHRS, CDR2 YFSETQ.

The gene calls are TRBV5-1 and TRBJ2-3, with 8 bases that match TRBD2. Germline V gives CDR1 SGHRS, CDR2 YFSETQ. The V gene end was trimmed by 4 bases and the J gene end by 2 bases; junction bases not matched to a gene: 9. This CDR3 has 16 residues. The CDR3 DNA is TGCGCCAGCAGCCCAAGAGCGGGGGCGTTCACAGATACGCAGTATTTT. Its protein is CASSPRAGAFTDTQYF.

The chain uses TRBV7-3 and TRBJ2-1; D unresolved. The CDR3 extends over 15 amino acids. Germline V gives CDR1 SGHTA, CDR2 FQGTGA. Trimming left V 3 bases short and J 0 bases short, with 9 bases between. The CDR3 loop reads CASSLVGGSYNEQFF. The CDR3 region has the DNA TGTGCCAGCAGCTTGGTAGGTGGCTCCTACAATGAGCAGTTCTTC.

V gene TRBV5-1 combines with J gene TRBJ2-5; 7 nucleotides agree with TRBD2. Trimming removed 2 bases from V and 5 bases from J; junction bases left unmatched: 9. The CDR3 contains 15 residues. Looked up from germline, CDR1 is SGHRS and CDR2 is YFSETQ. The CDR3 bases are TGCGCCAGCAGCTTCGAGGGAGGGGTCTTGGAGACCCAGTACTTC. Protein: CASSFEGGVLETQYF.

In DNA form, the CDR3 reads TGTGCCAGCAGCCCCACGGGGACAGGGACAGAGACCCAGTACTTC. Its protein is CASSPTGTGTETQYF. This sequence joins TRBV28 and TRBJ2-5; 9 bases are a match to TRBD1. With 6 bases clipped from V and 4 bases from J, the junction kept 9 bases outside the gene matches. The germline CDR1 and CDR2 sequences are MDHEN and SYDVKM. CDR3 length equals 15 residues.

By share, this clone counts as medium-sized. This chain connects TRBV10-2 to TRBJ1-4; no reliable D call. CDR1 WSHSY and CDR2 SAAADI come from the germline V gene. Trimming took off 4 bases at V and 3 bases at J, with 9 bases between the two ends. The CDR3 length is 14 residues. CDR3 nucleotide sequence: TGCGCCAGCAGTGTTGCAGGTGCTAATGAAAAACTGTTTTTT. Residues: CASSVAGANEKLFF.

This clone is medium-sized within its sample. This chain uses TRBV7-6 with TRBJ2-1; 11 nucleotides agree with TRBD2. The CDR3 consists of 17 residues. V was pared by 3 bases and J by 3 bases, with 7 bases of the junction left unmatched. Germline CDR1 and CDR2: SGHVS and FNYEAQ. This CDR3 reads CASSFLTGTSGYNEQFF. In nucleotides, the CDR3 is TGTGCCAGCAGCTTTTTGACCGGGACTAGCGGCTACAATGAGCAGTTCTTC. Drawing the rest from reference TRBV7-6 and TRBJ2-1, the complete variable domain is GAGVSQSPRYKVTKRGQDVALRCDPISGHVSLYWYRQALGQGPEFLTYFNYEAQQDKSGLPNDRFSAERPEGSISTLTIQRTEQRDSAMYRCASSFLTGTSGYNEQFFGPGTRLTVL.

This chain joins TRBV9 and TRBJ2-7, with TRBD2 as a possible D gene (6 bases). The CDR3 is 13 residues long. Trimming cost V 3 bases and J 5 bases, with 12 bases left between them. Germline values: CDR1 SGDLS, CDR2 YYNGEE. CDR3 sequence: CASSAMPGDEQYF. CDR3 sequence (DNA): TGTGCCAGCAGCGCTATGCCGGGGGACGAGCAGTACTTC.

V gene TRBV7-3 combines with J gene TRBJ2-2; possible D gene TRBD2, 6 bases. This CDR3 is built from 15 residues. V was pared by 5 bases and J by 4 bases, with 14 bases between. Germline CDR1 SGHTA, CDR2 FQGTGA. The CDR3, as DNA: TGTGCCAGCAGCATTAATAGCGGTCTCACCGGGGAGCTGTTTTTT. It specifies CASSINSGLTGELFF.

The rearrangement links TRBV6-5 to TRBJ2-5; TRBD2 aligns across 8 bases. Unmatched junction bases numbered 8, after V lost 6 bases and J lost 5 bases. This CDR3 region has 14 residues. The germline CDR1 and CDR2 sequences are MNHEY and SVGAGI. In DNA, the CDR3 is TGTGCCAGCAGCGAGCGGGAGATTTGGGAGACCCAGTACTTC. This translates into CASSEREIWETQYF.

The J gene is TRBJ2-3, the V gene TRBV5-5, with TRBD2 matching 10 bases. The CDR3 has 16 amino acids. Per the germline V gene, CDR1 is SGHKS and CDR2 is YYEKEE (reference sequence). With V trimmed by 4 bases and J by 2 bases, 7 bases remained unmatched. The CDR3 DNA reads as TGTGCCAGCAGCAGCAGCGGGGGGGCGATCACAGATACGCAGTATTTT. Translating gives CASSSSGGAITDTQYF.

This clone was counted once. The chain has TRBV3-1 (or the pseudogene TRBV3-2) and TRBJ1-3, with 7 bases aligning to TRBD1. This CDR3 contains 17 residues. CDR1 and CDR2 from the germline V gene are LGHDT and YNNKEL (reference sequence). V lost 4 bases, J lost 0 bases, and 9 bases stayed unmatched. The chain's CDR3 is CASSPAGGAPSGNTIYF. CDR3 nucleotides: TGTGCCAGCAGCCCTGCAGGGGGGGCACCCTCTGGAAACACCATATATTTT.

The rearrangement joins TRBV28 to TRBJ2-7, with 7 bases lining up with TRBD1. V gave up 6 bases and J gave up 2 bases; unmatched junction bases: 7. The CDR3 is 14 residues long. Germline values: CDR1 MDHEN, CDR2 SYDVKM. The DNA for the CDR3 is TGTGCCAGCAGACAAACCGGGACAGCCTACGAGCAGTACTTC. The encoded protein is CASRQTGTAYEQYF.

The chain uses TRBV19 and TRBJ1-5, with a weak D call TRBD1 (5 bases). CDR1 LNHDA and CDR2 SQIVND come from the germline V gene (reference sequence). CDR3 length equals 16 residues. V lost 4 bases and J lost 2, with 15 bases in between. CDR3 region: CASSTYGPGGNQPQHF. The CDR3 nucleotides are TGTGCCAGTAGTACATATGGGCCGGGGGGCAATCAGCCCCAGCATTTT.